This is a list of T cell receptor beta chains from one sample in a study of blood T cell repertoires in COVID-19. The repertoire was sequenced with immunoSEQ multiplex PCR; TCRdb's copy has only in-frame clones and lacks some. The sample carries hundreds of thousands of clones, 85% to 90% recorded once. The sample consisted of PBMCs or T cells enriched from blood (not recorded which). The receptor source for this set is a man aged 30 to 45 who had recovered from COVID-19. The CDR3 runs from the conserved cysteine through the conserved F or W. Fields, in order: J gene, D gene, clone size, V gene, CDR3 DNA, CDR3 protein. The D gene is left open where the match is weak. Rows give clone size only sometimes, using once, few, many, or a class for an expanded clone.

J: TRBJ1-2
D: TRBD1
size: once
V: TRBV27
DNA: TGTGCCAGCAGTTTAAGGGGACAGGGGTCAGCTAACTATGGCTACACCTTC
CDR3: CASSLRGQGSANYGYTF

J: TRBJ1-5
D: NA
size: NA
V: TRBV27
DNA: TGTGCCAGCAGTCCTTACAGTATTTATAGCAATCAGCCCCAGCATTTT
CDR3: CASSPYSIYSNQPQHF

J: TRBJ2-7
D: TRBD1
size: NA
V: TRBV28
DNA: TGTGCCAGCAGTTTATTAATATTCGGGACAGGGGCCTACGAGCAGTACTTC
CDR3: CASSLLIFGTGAYEQYF

J: TRBJ2-1
D: TRBD1
size: NA
V: TRBV7-9
DNA: TGTGCCAGCAGCTCCCCCCTAGGGGACAGGACGAATTACAATGAGCAGTTCTTC
CDR3: CASSSPLGDRTNYNEQFF

J: TRBJ2-6
D: TRBD1
size: NA
V: TRBV5-1
DNA: TGCGCCAGCAGCTTGGCCCTCAGGGGGACTGGGGCCAACGTCCTGACTTTC
CDR3: CASSLALRGTGANVLTF

J: TRBJ2-7
D: NA
size: NA
V: TRBV4-1
DNA: TGCGCCAGCAGCCAAGGGGCAGGGAATGGCTACTACGAGCAGTACTTC
CDR3: CASSQGAGNGYYEQYF

J: TRBJ1-4
D: TRBD1
size: NA
V: TRBV25-1
DNA: TGTGCCAGCAGTGAATTGGGACAGACTAATGAAAAACTGTTTTTT
CDR3: CASSELGQTNEKLFF

J: TRBJ2-7
D: NA
size: once
V: TRBV5-4
DNA: TGTGCCAGCAGCTTGGGGCAGGTAGGAGAGCAGTACTTC
CDR3: CASSLGQVGEQYF

J: TRBJ1-2
D: NA
size: once
V: TRBV7-2
DNA: TGTGCCAGCAGCCTGGACTTCGGCGGCTACACCTTC
CDR3: CASSLDFGGYTF

J: TRBJ2-7
D: TRBD2
size: NA
V: TRBV6-5
DNA: TGTGCCAGCAGTTATCCAGCGGGGGGGCTAGGCGAGCAGTACTTC
CDR3: CASSYPAGGLGEQYF

J: TRBJ2-2
D: NA
size: NA
V: TRBV28
DNA: TGTGCCAGCCAACCAGGGGGGAGCACCGGGGAGCTGTTTTTT
CDR3: CASQPGGSTGELFF

J: TRBJ2-7
D: TRBD2
size: NA
V: TRBV18
DNA: TGTGCCAGCTCAAAAGATAGCGGGCGCACCTACGAGCAGTACTTC
CDR3: CASSKDSGRTYEQYF

J: TRBJ1-1
D: NA
size: NA
V: TRBV28
DNA: TGTGCCAGCCGCAGGAGGTCGAACACTGAAGCTTTCTTT
CDR3: CASRRRSNTEAFF

J: TRBJ1-5
D: NA
size: NA
V: TRBV28
DNA: TGTGCCAGCAGCCAGGGGTTTCAGCCCCAGCATTTT
CDR3: CASSQGFQPQHF

J: TRBJ1-1
D: TRBD1
size: NA
V: TRBV10-3
DNA: TGTGCCATCAGTGATAGGGACAGGGGGCGGACTGAAGCTTTCTTT
CDR3: CAISDRDRGRTEAFF

J: TRBJ1-1
D: NA
size: few
V: TRBV7-8
DNA: TGTGCCAGCAGTACAACAGGTATGAACACTGAAGCTTTCTTT
CDR3: CASSTTGMNTEAFF

J: TRBJ2-7
D: TRBD1
size: NA
V: TRBV19
DNA: TGTGCCAGTAGTATTCAGGGGACAGGGGGCCACGAGCAGTACTTC
CDR3: CASSIQGTGGHEQYF

J: TRBJ2-1
D: NA
size: NA
V: TRBV15
DNA: TGTGCCACCAGCAGAGATCGGAGGGTTTACGGCGATGAGCAGTTCTTC
CDR3: CATSRDRRVYGDEQFF

J: TRBJ2-2
D: NA
size: once
V: TRBV27
DNA: TGTGCCAGCACCTTGGGGGCCGGCGGGGAGCTGTTTTTT
CDR3: CASTLGAGGELFF

J: TRBJ1-4
D: NA
size: NA
V: TRBV4-3
DNA: TGCGCCAGCAGCCAATTTAGGGGGACTAATGAAAAACTGTTTTTT
CDR3: CASSQFRGTNEKLFF

J: TRBJ2-5
D: TRBD2
size: NA
V: TRBV5-1
DNA: TGCGCCAGCAGCCCGGGACTAGCGGAGGAAGAGACCCAGTACTTC
CDR3: CASSPGLAEEETQYF

J: TRBJ2-2
D: TRBD2
size: NA
V: TRBV6-1
DNA: TGTGCCAGCAGTGAAATAGCGGGAGGGAACACCGGGGAGCTGTTTTTT
CDR3: CASSEIAGGNTGELFF

J: TRBJ2-5
D: TRBD1
size: once
V: TRBV7-7
DNA: TGTGCCAGCAGCCCAGGACAGGGAAGAGAGACCCAGTACTTC
CDR3: CASSPGQGRETQYF

J: TRBJ1-5
D: NA
size: NA
V: TRBV4-1
DNA: TGCGCCAGCAGCCAACTATGGAGGAGACCTTATAGCAATCAGCCCCAGCATTTT
CDR3: CASSQLWRRPYSNQPQHF

J: TRBJ2-1
D: TRBD2
size: once
V: TRBV5-1
DNA: TGCGCCAGCAGCTTCTGGACTAGCAGAGACAATGAGCAGTTCTTC
CDR3: CASSFWTSRDNEQFF

J: TRBJ1-2
D: TRBD1
size: NA
V: TRBV7-2
DNA: TGTGCCAGCAGCTTAGTGGACAGGGCACTGGGCTACACCTTC
CDR3: CASSLVDRALGYTF

J: TRBJ2-7
D: TRBD2
size: NA
V: TRBV7-2
DNA: TGTGCCAGCAGCCTAGGACTAGCGGTCTACGAGCAGTACTTC
CDR3: CASSLGLAVYEQYF

J: TRBJ2-7
D: TRBD1
size: NA
V: TRBV6-2/TRBV6-3
DNA: TGTGCCAGCAGTTACGGCGACAGGGAATACGAGCAGTACTTC
CDR3: CASSYGDREYEQYF

J: TRBJ2-6
D: TRBD1
size: NA
V: TRBV9
DNA: TGTGCCAGCAGCGAAACGACAGGGTGGGCCAACGTCCTGACTTTC
CDR3: CASSETTGWANVLTF

J: TRBJ1-6
D: NA
size: NA
V: TRBV7-9
DNA: TGTGCCAGCAGCGCCGAGAGGAGCTCCTATAATTCACCCCTCCACTTT
CDR3: CASSAERSSYNSPLHF

J: TRBJ1-1
D: NA
size: NA
V: TRBV3-1/TRBV3-2
DNA: TGTGCCAGCAACCACAGGGAGGGCACTGAAGCTTTCTTT
CDR3: CASNHREGTEAFF

J: TRBJ1-1
D: NA
size: NA
V: TRBV5-4
DNA: TGTGCCAGCAGCTTTGACAGCCTGAACACTGAAGCTTTCTTT
CDR3: CASSFDSLNTEAFF